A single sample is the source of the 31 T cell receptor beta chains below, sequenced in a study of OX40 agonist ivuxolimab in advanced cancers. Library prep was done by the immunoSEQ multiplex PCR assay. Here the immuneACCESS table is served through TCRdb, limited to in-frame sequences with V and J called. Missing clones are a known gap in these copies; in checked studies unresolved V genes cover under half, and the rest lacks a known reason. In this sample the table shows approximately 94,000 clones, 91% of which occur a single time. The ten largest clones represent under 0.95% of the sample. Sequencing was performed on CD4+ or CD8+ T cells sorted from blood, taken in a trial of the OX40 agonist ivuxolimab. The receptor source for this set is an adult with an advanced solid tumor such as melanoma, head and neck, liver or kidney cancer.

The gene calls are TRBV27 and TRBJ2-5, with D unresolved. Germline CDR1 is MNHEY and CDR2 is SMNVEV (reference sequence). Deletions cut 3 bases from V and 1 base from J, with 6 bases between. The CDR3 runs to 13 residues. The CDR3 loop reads CASSFIPQETQYF. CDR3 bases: TGTGCCAGCAGTTTTATACCCCAAGAGACCCAGTACTTC.

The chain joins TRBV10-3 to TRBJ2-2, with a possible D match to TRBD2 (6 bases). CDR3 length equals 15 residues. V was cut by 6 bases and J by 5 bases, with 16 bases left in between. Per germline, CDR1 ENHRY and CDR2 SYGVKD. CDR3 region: CAISSWRRGTGELFF. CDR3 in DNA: TGTGCCATCAGCTCTTGGCGGAGGGGAACCGGGGAGCTGTTTTTT.

The CDR3 spells CASSLGGRGNQETQYF. CDR3 bases: TGTGCCAGCAGCTTGGGCGGGAGGGGTAACCAAGAGACCCAGTACTTC. The chain employs TRBV5-4 and TRBJ2-5; 9 nucleotides agree with TRBD2. Unmatched junction bases numbered 3, after V lost 0 bases and J lost 0 bases. This CDR3 region has 16 residues. The germline V gene has CDR1 SGHNT and CDR2 YYREEE (reference sequence).

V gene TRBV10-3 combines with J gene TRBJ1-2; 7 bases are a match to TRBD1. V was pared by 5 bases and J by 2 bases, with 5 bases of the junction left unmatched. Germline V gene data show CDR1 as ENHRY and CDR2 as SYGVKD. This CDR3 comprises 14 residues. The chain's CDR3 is CAISLDRANYGYTF. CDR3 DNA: TGTGCCATCAGTCTCGACAGGGCAAACTATGGCTACACCTTC.

The CDR3 region has the DNA TGTGCCAGCAGTGTAACTAGATCCGGGGAGCTGTTTTTT. Amino acids: CASSVTRSGELFF. The chain joins TRBV6-1 to TRBJ2-2; tentatively, D is TRBD2 (5 bases). The CDR3 has 13 amino acids. Trimming took 4 bases from V and 6 from J, leaving 9 bases between them. CDR1 MNHNS and CDR2 SASEGT come from the germline V gene.

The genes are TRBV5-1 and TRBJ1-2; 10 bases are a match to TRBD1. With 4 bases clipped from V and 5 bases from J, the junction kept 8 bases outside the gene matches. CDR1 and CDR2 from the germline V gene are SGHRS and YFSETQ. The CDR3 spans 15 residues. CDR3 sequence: CASSRGQGPGYGYTF. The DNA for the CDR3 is TGCGCCAGCAGCCGGGGACAGGGGCCAGGGTATGGCTACACCTTC.

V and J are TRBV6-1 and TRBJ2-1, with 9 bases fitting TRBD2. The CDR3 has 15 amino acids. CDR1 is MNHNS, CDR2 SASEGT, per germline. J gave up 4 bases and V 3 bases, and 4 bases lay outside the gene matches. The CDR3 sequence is CASSDVAGVYNEQFF. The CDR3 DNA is TGTGCCAGCAGTGATGTAGCGGGAGTGTACAATGAGCAGTTCTTC.

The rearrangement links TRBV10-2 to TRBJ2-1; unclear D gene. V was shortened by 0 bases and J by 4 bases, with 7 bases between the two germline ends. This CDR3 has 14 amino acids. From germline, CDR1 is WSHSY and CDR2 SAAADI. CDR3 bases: TGCGCCAGCAGTGAGTCGAATATGTACAATGAGCAGTTCTTC. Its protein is CASSESNMYNEQFF.

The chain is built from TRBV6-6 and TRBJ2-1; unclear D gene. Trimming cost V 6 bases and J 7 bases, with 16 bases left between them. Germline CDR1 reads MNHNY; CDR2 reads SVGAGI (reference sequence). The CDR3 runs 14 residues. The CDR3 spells CASSQEGVSNEQFF. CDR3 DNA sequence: TGTGCCAGCAGCCAGGAAGGAGTGAGTAATGAGCAGTTCTTC.

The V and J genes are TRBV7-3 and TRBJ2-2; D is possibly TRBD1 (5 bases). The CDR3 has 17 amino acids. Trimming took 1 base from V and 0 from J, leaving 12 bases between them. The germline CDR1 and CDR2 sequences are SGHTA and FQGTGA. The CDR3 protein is CASSLSGAMSNTGELFF. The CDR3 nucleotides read TGTGCCAGCAGCTTAAGTGGGGCGATGTCGAACACCGGGGAGCTGTTTTTT.

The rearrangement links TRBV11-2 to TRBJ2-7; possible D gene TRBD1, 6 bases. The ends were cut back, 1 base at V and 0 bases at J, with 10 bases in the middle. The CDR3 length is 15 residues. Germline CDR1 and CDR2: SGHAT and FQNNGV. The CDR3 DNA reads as TGTGCCAGCAGCTTAGGAGGGGGTCGCTCCTACGAGCAGTACTTC. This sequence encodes CASSLGGGRSYEQYF. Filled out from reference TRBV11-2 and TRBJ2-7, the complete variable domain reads EAGVAQSPRYKIIEKRQSVAFWCNPISGHATLYWYQQILGQGPKLLIQFQNNGVVDDSQLPKDRFSAERLKGVDSTLKIQPAKLEDSAVYLCASSLGGGRSYEQYFGPGTRLTVT.

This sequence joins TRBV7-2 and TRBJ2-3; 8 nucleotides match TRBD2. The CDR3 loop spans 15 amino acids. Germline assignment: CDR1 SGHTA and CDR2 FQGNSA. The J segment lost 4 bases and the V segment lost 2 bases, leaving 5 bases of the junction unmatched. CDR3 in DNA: TGTGCCAGCAGCTTACGGGCGGGAGGACCAGATACGCAGTATTTT. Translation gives CASSLRAGGPDTQYF.

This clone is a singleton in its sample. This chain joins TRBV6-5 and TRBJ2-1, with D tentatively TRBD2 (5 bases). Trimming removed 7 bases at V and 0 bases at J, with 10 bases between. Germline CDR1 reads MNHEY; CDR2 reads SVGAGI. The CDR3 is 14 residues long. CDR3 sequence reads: CASTRGSSYNEQFF. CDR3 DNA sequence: TGTGCCAGCACTCGGGGTAGCTCCTACAATGAGCAGTTCTTC.

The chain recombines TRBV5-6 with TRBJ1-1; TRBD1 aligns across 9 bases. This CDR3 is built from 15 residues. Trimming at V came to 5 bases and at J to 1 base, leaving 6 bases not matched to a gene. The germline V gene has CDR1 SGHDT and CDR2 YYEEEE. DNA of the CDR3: TGTGCCAGCAGGGTGGTGACAGGGGGGAACACTGAAGCTTTCTTT. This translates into CASRVVTGGNTEAFF.

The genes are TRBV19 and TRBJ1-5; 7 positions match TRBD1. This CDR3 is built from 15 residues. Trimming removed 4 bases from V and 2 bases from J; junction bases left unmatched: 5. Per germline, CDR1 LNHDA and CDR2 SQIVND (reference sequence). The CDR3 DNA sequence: TGTGCCAGTAGTAGAGACAGGGTCGGCAATCAGCCCCAGCATTTT. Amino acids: CASSRDRVGNQPQHF. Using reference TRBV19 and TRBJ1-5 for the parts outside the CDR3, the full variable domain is DGGITQSPKYLFRKEGQNVTLSCEQNLNHDAMYWYRQDPGQGLRLIYYSQIVNDFQKGDIAEGYSVSREKKESFPLTVTSAQKNPTAFYLCASSRDRVGNQPQHFGDGTRLSIL.

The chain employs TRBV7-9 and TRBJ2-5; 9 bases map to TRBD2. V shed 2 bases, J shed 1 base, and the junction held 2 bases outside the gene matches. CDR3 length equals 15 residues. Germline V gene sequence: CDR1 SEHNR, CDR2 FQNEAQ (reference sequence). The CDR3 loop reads CASSLMTSGQETQYF. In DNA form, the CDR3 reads TGTGCCAGCAGCTTAATGACTAGCGGCCAAGAGACCCAGTACTTC.

CDR3 protein: CASSVQGGDQPQHF. The CDR3 DNA sequence: TGTGCCAGCAGTGTACAGGGGGGGGATCAGCCCCAGCATTTT. The chain recombines TRBV2 with TRBJ1-5, with 8 bases matching TRBD1. Germline assignment: CDR1 SNHLY and CDR2 FYNNEI. Trimming cost V 4 bases and J 5 bases; bases outside gene matches: 4. The CDR3 runs 14 residues.

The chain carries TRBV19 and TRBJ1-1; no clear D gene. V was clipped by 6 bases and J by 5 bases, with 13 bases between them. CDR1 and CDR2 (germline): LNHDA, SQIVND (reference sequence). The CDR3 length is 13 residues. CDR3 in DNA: TGTGCCAGTAGCCCGAGCGCAGAGACTGAAGCTTTCTTT. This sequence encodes CASSPSAETEAFF.

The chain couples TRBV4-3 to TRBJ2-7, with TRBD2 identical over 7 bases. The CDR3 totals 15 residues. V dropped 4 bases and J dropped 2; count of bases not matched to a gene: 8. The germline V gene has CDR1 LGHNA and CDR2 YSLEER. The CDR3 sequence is CASSRGLDTTYEQYF. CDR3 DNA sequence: TGCGCCAGCAGCCGAGGACTAGATACGACCTACGAGCAGTACTTC.

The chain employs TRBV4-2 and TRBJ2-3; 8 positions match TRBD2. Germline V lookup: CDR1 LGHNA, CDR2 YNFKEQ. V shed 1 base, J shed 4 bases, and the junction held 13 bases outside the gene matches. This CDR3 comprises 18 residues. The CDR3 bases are TGTGCCAGCAGCCAAGTTCCCGTAGCGGGAAGCTTCGCAGATACGCAGTATTTT. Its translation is CASSQVPVAGSFADTQYF.

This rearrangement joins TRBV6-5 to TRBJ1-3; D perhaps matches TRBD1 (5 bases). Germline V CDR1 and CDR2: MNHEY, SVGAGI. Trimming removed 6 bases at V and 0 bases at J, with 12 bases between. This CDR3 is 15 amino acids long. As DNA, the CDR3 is TGTGCCAGCAGATATCAGGGAAGCTCTGGAAACACCATATATTTT. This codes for CASRYQGSSGNTIYF.

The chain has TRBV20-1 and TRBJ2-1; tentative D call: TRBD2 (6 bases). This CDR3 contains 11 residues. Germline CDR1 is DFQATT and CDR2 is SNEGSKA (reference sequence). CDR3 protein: CRAGLYNEQFF. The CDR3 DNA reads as TGCAGGGCGGGACTGTACAATGAGCAGTTCTTC.

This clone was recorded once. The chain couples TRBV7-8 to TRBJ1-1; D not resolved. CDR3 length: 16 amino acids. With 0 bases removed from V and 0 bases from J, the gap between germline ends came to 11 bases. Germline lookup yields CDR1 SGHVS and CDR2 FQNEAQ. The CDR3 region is CASSLAIVQLNTEAFF. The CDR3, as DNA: TGTGCCAGCAGCTTAGCGATCGTCCAACTGAACACTGAAGCTTTCTTT.

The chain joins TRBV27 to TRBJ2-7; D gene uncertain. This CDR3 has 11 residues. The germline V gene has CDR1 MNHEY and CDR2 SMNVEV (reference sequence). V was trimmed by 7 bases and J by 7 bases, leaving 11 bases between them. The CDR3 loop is CASNLLREQYF. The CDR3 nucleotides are TGTGCCAGCAACTTACTCAGAGAGCAGTACTTC.

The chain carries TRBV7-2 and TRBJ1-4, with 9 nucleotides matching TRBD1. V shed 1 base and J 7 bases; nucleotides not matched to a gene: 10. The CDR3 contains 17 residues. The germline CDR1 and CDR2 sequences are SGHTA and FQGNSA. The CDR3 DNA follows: TGTGCCAGCAGCTTAGGGAGACAGGGGGTCGGGGGTGAAAAACTGTTTTTT. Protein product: CASSLGRQGVGGEKLFF.

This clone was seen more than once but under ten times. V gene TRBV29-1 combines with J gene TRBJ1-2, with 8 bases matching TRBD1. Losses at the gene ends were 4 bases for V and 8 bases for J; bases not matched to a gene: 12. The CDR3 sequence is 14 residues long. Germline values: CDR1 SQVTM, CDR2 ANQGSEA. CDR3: CSVANDRGMGGYTF. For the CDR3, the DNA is TGCAGCGTTGCTAATGACAGGGGAATGGGGGGCTACACCTTC.

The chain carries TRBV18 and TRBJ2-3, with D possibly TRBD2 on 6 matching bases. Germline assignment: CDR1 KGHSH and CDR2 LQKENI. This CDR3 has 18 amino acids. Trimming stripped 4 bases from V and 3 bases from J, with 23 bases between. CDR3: CASSRSLRDGSLTDTQYF. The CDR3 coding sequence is TGTGCCAGCTCACGATCATTGCGGGACGGGAGTTTAACAGATACGCAGTATTTT.

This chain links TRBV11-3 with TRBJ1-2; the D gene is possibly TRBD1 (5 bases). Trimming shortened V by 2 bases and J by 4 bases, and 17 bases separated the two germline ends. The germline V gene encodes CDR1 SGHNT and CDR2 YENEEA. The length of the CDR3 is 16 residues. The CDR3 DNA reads TGTGCCAGCAGCTTATCCCCGGTCCAGGGACCCTATGGCTACACCTTC. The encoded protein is CASSLSPVQGPYGYTF.

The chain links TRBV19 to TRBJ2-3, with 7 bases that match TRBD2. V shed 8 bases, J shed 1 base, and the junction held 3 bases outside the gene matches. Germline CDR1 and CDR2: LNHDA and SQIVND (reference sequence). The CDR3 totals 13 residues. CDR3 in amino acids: CASGAGRTDTQYF. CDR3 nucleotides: TGTGCCAGTGGAGCGGGACGCACAGATACGCAGTATTTT.

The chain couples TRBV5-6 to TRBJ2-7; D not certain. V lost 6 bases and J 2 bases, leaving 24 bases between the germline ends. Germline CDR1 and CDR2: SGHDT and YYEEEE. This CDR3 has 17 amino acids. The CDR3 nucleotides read TGTGCCAGCACCCCTCCCCTTCGACTCTCTGGGGCCTACGAGCAGTACTTC. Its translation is CASTPPLRLSGAYEQYF.

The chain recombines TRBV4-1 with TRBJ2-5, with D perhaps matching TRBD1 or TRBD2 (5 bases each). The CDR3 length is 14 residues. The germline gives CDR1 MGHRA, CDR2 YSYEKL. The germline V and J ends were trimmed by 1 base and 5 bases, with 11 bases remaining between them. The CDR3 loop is CASSQVVGDETQYF. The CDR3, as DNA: TGCGCCAGCAGCCAAGTGGTAGGGGACGAGACCCAGTACTTC.